The TCR beta chain under discussion was sequenced for a study of tissue T cells after allogeneic stem cell transplantation. Overall study findings and caveats: Shared clones across patients were few; motif clustering revealed tissue-specific shared signatures. This small cohort was clinically heterogeneous, and sampling depth was a limitation. Blood and spleen captured only part of the tissue TCR repertoire.

Trimming shortened V by 4 bases and J by 1 base, and 15 bases separated the two germline ends. CDR3 size: 16 residues. Germline V gives CDR1 MNHEY, CDR2 SMNVEV (reference sequence). Non-transplant comparator patients with other cancers had at least five gastrointestinal samples and no known gastrointestinal disease. As to this clone: Its specificity is unknown.

Here immunoSEQ multiplex PCR was the method, and the copy in TCRdb shows in-frame clones only, minus some. The sample has about 1,700 clones, roughly 68% seen once; the top ten hold around 21%. This sample comprised tissue from the stomach, obtained at autopsy. This receptor was identified in a female donor at least 60 years old with lung cancer. The chain recombines TRBV27 with TRBJ2-3; D not certain. The CDR3 spells CASSSGPLPRTDTQYF. CDR3 coding DNA: TGTGCCAGCAGTTCCGGGCCTTTACCTCGCACAGATACGCAGTATTTT.